Listed below are T cell receptor beta chains from one sample, sequenced in a study of post-analysis software for immune sequencing data. TCRdb called the PCR reads again in MiXCR, with one record for every CDR3 protein. The sample holds 350,000 to 450,000 distinct CDR3 sequences, approximately 33% seen once. The sample taken for sequencing was blood. These receptors came from a girl aged 5 to 17 with multiple sclerosis. Each CDR3 is given with its conserved first and last residue. D genes are given only for firm matches. Size values are once, few and many counts, or a class for expanded clones, and some rows have none.

D gene	V gene	clone size	J gene	CDR3 protein	CDR3 DNA
.	TRBV20-1	.	TRBJ2-5	CSARETGRAQYF	TGCAGTGCTAGAGAGACAGGGAGGGCCCAGTACTTC
.	TRBV12-3/TRBV12-4	.	TRBJ1-5	CASRRDNNRPQHF	TGTGCCAGCAGGAGGGACAATAATCGGCCCCAGCATTTT
.	TRBV5-1	.	TRBJ1-1	CASSLSTGNTEAFF	TGCGCCAGCAGCTTGAGCACAGGGAACACTGAAGCTTTCTTT
.	TRBV11-1	.	TRBJ2-1	CASSSPLGSYNEQFF	TGTGCCAGCAGCTCGCCCTTGGGCTCCTACAATGAGCAGTTCTTC
TRBD1	TRBV28	few	TRBJ2-4	CASRLRGSKNIQYF	TGTGCCAGCAGACTCAGGGGGTCCAAAAACATTCAGTACTTC
.	TRBV2	once	TRBJ2-6	CASSEGAFSPSGANVLTF	TGTGCCAGCAGTGAAGGGGCATTTTCCCCCTCTGGGGCCAACGTCCTGACTTTC
TRBD1	TRBV5-1	.	TRBJ2-3	CASSFKGQGQEGADTQYF	TGCGCCAGCAGCTTTAAAGGTCAGGGACAGGAGGGGGCCGATACGCAGTATTTT
.	TRBV10-3	.	TRBJ1-2	CAISDVGHLYGYTF	TGTGCCATCAGTGACGTGGGCCACCTCTATGGCTACACCTTC
TRBD1	TRBV20-1	.	TRBJ2-1	CSAQTQQGTYNEQFF	TGCAGTGCTCAAACGCAACAGGGGACATACAATGAGCAGTTCTTC
TRBD2	TRBV4-2	.	TRBJ2-7	CASSQGSSGGSLAPYEQYF	TGTGCCAGCAGCCAAGGGTCTAGCGGGGGCTCCTTGGCACCCTACGAGCAGTACTTC
TRBD1	TRBV6-5	.	TRBJ2-5	CASRDQGAGETQYF	TGTGCCAGCAGAGATCAGGGGGCCGGAGAGACCCAGTACTTC